This T cell receptor (beta chain) was documented in a study of Ad26.COV2.S vaccination and SARS-CoV-2 variants. General study results and limits: Estimates derived from TCR breadth and depth analyses may have underestimated total T cell responses.

Sample treatment: 19 received Ad26.COV2.S at low or high dose, single or two shots; a few received placebo; per-sample allocation not given. Sampling happened 63 days after the first vaccine or placebo injection. Here immunoSEQ multiplex PCR was the method, and the copy in TCRdb shows in-frame clones only, minus some. The sample contains almost 400,000 clones, around nine tenths of which appear only once. This clone turned up a few times. Antigen specificity is unknown. The V and J ends lost 5 bases and 6 bases, in that order; junction bases with no gene match: 3. Looked up from germline, CDR1 is GTSNPN and CDR2 is SVGIG (reference sequence). The CDR3 has 14 amino acids.

The sequences come from peripheral blood, collected in a trial of Ad26.COV2.S vaccine versus placebo. The clonotype comes from a person aged 18-65 years who received the Ad26.COV2.S COVID-19 vaccine or a placebo. The rearrangement uses TRBV30 and TRBJ2-2, with 13 bases fitting TRBD2. CDR3 bases: TGTGCCTGGGAACTAGCGGGAGGGGCCGGGGAGCTGTTTTTT. This sequence encodes CAWELAGGAGELFF.